Given below is one TCR beta chain in context. There are 15 residues in the CDR3. V was clipped by 1 base and J by 0 bases, with 4 bases between them. CDR1 and CDR2 (germline): LNHNV, YYDKDF (reference sequence). In the study's own analysis: By means of reference gene primer amplification, nucleated cell counts were estimated. The data were produced by immunoSEQ multiplex PCR, yet TCRdb's version contains in-frame clones alone and is incomplete. The V and J calls and the clone size are those of that table, but D and trimming were determined from the DNA. The sample has about 87,000 clones, about 88% seen once. This sample is part of a study of blood T cell repertoires in COVID-19. Study-wide context: From T cells, B-cell-depleted T cells, or PBMCs came the material, which was cDNA or gDNA.

The V gene is TRBV15, the J gene TRBJ2-6; D call uncertain. Sequences were obtained from peripheral blood. This TCR derives from a man aged 35 to 55 with acute or convalescent COVID-19. The CDR3 DNA sequence: TGTGCCACCAGCAGAGCAGGCTCTGGGGCCAACGTCCTGACTTTC. Protein sequence: CATSRAGSGANVLTF.